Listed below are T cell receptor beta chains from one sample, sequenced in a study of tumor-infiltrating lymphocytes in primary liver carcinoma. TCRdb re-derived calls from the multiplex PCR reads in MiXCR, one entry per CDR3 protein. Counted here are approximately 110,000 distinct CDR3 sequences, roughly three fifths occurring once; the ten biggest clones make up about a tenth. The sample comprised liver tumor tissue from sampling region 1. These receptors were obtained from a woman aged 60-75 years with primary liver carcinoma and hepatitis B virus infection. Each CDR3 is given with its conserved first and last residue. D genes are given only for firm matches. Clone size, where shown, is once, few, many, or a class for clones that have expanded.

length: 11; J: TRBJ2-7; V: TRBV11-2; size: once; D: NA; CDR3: CASSSSHEQYF; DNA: TGTGCCAGTAGCTCCTCCCACGAGCAGTACTTC
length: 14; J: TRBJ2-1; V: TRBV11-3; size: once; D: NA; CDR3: CAIGARVRVYEQFF; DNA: TGTGCCATCGGCGCTCGGGTCAGGGTATACGAGCAGTTCTTC
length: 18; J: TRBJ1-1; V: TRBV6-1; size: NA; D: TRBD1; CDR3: CASSEALRGPTGSTEALF; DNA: TGTGCCAGCAGTGAAGCACTTAGGGGCCCGACAGGGAGTACTGAAGCTCTCTTT
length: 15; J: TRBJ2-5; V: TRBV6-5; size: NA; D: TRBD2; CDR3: CASGPPGLAAETHYF; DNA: TGTGCCAGCGGACCACCCGGACTAGCAGCAGAGACCCACTACTTC
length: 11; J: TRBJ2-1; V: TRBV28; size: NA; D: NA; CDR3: CASSFFGEQFF; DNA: TGTGCCAGCAGTTTTTTCGGTGAGCAGTTCTTC
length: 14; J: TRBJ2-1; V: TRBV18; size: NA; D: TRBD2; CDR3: CASSRGGAVNEQFF; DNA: TGTGCCAGCTCACGGGGGGGAGCTGTCAATGAGCAGTTCTTC
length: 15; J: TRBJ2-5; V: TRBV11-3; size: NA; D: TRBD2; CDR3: CASGPGVAGLETQHF; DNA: TGTGCCAGCGGCCCCGGGGTAGCGGGATTGGAGACCCAGCACTTC
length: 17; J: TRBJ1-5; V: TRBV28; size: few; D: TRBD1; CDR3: CASSPRRGQGSNQPQHF; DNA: TGTGCCAGCAGTCCCCGCCGCGGACAGGGCAGCAATCAGCCCCAGCATTTT
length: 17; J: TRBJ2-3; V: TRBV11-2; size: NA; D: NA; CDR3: CASSLGRLTYTSGTQYF; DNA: TGTGCCAGCAGCTTAGGGAGACTAACGTACACGTCGGGTACGCAGTATTTT
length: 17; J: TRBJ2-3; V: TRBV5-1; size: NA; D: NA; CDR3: CASSSKSTTGNTDTQYF; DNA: TGCGCCAGCAGCTCTAAATCGACTACCGGGAACACAGATACGCAGTATTTT
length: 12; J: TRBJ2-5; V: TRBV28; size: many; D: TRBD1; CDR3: CASSSMDRGQYF; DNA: TGTGCCAGCAGTTCGATGGACAGGGGGCAGTACTTC
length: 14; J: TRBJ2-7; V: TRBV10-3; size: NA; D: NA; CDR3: CAISDIASAYEQYF; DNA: TGTGCCATCAGTGATATAGCGTCGGCCTACGAGCAGTACTTC
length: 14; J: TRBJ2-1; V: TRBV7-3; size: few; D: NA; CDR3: CASSLQGGYNEQFF; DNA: TGTGCCAGCAGCTTGCAAGGGGGCTACAATGAGCAGTTCTTC
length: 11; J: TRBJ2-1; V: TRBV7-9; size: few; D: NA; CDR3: CASSLVAEQFF; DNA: TGTGCCAGCAGCTTGGTAGCTGAGCAGTTCTTC
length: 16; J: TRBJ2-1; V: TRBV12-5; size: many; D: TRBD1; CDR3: CASAPTGGLRYNEQFF; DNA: TGTGCTAGTGCCCCGACAGGGGGCTTACGTTACAATGAGCAGTTCTTC
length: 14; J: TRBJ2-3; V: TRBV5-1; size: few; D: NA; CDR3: CASSLEGSTDTQYF; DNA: TGCGCCAGCAGCTTGGAGGGAAGCACAGATACGCAGTATTTT
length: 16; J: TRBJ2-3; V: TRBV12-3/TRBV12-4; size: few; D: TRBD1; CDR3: CANSPRTGRKTDTQYF; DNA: TGTGCCAACAGTCCTCGGACAGGGCGGAAAACAGATACGCAGTATTTT
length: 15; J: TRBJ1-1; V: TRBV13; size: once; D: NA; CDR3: CASSLVLGSGTKAFF; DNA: TGTGCCAGCAGCTTAGTGCTGGGGTCGGGCACTAAAGCTTTCTTT
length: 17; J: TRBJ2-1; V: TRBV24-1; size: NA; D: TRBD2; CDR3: CATSDPGTSGSQGEQFF; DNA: TGTGCCACCAGTGACCCCGGGACTAGCGGGAGCCAGGGTGAGCAGTTCTTC
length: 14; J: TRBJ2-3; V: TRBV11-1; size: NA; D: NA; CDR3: CTISLRQRAGKSHF; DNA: TGTACCATCAGCTTAAGGCAACGTGCGGGAAAGTCTCACTTT
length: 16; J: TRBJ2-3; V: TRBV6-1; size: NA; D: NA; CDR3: CASSEGVGGGTDTQYF; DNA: TGTGCCAGCAGTGAAGGAGTCGGTGGGGGCACAGATACGCAGTATTTT
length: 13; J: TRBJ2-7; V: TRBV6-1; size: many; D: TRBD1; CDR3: CASRADRNYEQYF; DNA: TGTGCCAGCCGCGCGGACAGGAACTACGAGCAGTACTTC
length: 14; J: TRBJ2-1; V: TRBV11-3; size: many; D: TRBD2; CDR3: CASSSGLAGGEQFF; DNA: TGTGCCAGCAGCTCGGGACTAGCGGGAGGAGAGCAGTTCTTC
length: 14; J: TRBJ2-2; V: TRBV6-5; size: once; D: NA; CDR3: CASSRTLCTGELFF; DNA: TGTGCCAGCAGTCGGACTCTATGCACCGGGGAGCTGTTTTTT
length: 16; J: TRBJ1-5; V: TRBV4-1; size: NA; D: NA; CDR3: CASSQTDRSSNQPKHF; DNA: TGCGCCAGCAGTCAAACGGACAGAAGTAGCAATCAGCCCAAGCATTTT
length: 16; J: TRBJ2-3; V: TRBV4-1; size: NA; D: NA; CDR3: CASSQIGRKSNQPQYF; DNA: TGCGCCAGCAGCCAAATAGGGCGGAAGTCCAATCAGCCCCAGTATTTT
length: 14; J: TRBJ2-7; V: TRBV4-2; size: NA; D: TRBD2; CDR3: CANSQDRLAGETYF; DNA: TGCGCCAACAGCCAAGATAGACTAGCGGGAGAAACCTACTTC
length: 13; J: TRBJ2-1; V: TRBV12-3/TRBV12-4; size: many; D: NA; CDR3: CASSLDRGNEQFF; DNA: TGTGCCAGCAGTTTGGATCGGGGCAATGAGCAGTTCTTC
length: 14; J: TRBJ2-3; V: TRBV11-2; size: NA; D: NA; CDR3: CASRPWSSIDTQYF; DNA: TGTGCCAGCAGGCCGTGGTCTAGCATAGATACGCAGTATTTT
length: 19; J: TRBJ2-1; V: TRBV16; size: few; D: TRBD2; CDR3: CASSPLTSGSSFGSNEQFF; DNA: TGTGCCAGCAGCCCGCTGACTAGCGGGAGTTCGTTTGGATCTAATGAGCAGTTCTTC
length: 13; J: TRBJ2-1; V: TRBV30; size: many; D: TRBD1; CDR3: CACAGTAYNEQFF; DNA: TGTGCCTGTGCCGGGACAGCCTACAATGAGCAGTTCTTC
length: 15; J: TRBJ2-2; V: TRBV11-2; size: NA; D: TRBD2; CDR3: CASSRTSDGWGELFF; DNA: TGTGCCAGCAGCAGGACTAGCGATGGCTGGGGGGAGCTATTTTTT
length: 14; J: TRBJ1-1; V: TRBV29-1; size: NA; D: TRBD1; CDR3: CNARDRNLYTEAFF; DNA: TGCAACGCCCGGGACAGGAACCTGTACACTGAAGCTTTCTTT
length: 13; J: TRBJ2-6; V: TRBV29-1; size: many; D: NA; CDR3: CSVGGTGANVLTF; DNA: TGCAGCGTTGGGGGAACTGGGGCCAACGTCCTGACTTTC
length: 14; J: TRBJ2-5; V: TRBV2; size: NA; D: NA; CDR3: CASMKEGAGETQYF; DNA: TGTGCCAGCATGAAGGAGGGCGCCGGGGAGACCCAGTACTTC
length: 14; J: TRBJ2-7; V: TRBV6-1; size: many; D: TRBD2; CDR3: CASSANSGSYEQYF; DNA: TGTGCCAGCAGCGCAAACAGCGGGAGCTACGAGCAGTACTTC
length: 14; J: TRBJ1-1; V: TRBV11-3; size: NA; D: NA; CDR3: CTSSPSPQGIGAFF; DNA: TGTACCAGCAGCCCCAGCCCCCAGGGGATCGGTGCTTTCTTT
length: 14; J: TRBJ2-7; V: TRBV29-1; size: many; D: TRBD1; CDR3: CSVGGGQGVYEQYF; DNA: TGCAGCGTTGGAGGGGGACAGGGCGTCTACGAGCAGTACTTC
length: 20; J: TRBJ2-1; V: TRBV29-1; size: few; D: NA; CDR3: CGVPALGVRENRKSYNEQFF; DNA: TGCGGCGTTCCCGCGTTGGGTGTTCGGGAGAATAGAAAATCCTACAATGAGCAGTTCTTC
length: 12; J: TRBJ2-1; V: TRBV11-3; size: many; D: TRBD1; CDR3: CASSSGRTGEFF; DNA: TGTGCCAGCAGCTCCGGCCGGACAGGGGAGTTCTTC
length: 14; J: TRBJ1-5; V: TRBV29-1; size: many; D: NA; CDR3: CSVVAGMGNQPQHF; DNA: TGCAGCGTTGTAGCTGGTATGGGCAATCAGCCCCAGCATTTT
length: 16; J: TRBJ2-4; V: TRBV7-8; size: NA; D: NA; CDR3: CASSSTGDGGKNIQYF; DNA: TGTGCCAGCAGCTCTACAGGGGACGGGGGCAAAAACATTCAGTACTTC